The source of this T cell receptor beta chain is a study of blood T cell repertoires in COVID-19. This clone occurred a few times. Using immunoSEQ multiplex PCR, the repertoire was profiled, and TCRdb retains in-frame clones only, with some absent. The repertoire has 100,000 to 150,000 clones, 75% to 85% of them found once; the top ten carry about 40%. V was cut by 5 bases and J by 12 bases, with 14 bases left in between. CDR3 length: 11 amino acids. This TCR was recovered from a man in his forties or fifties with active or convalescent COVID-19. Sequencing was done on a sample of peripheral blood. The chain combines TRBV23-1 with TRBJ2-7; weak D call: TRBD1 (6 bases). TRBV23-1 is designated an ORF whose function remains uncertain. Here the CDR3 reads CASSSPDRSYF. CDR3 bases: TGCGCCAGCAGTTCCCCTGACAGGTCGTACTTC.